Given below is one TCR beta chain in context. This sample is part of a study of blood T cell repertoires in COVID-19. About the study: Material from acute and convalescent COVID-19 was sourced from the United States, Italy and Spain.

The CDR3 has 15 residues. The V segment lost 6 bases and the J segment 8 bases; nucleotides outside the gene matches: 7. Germline CDR1 reads SNHLY; CDR2 reads FYNNEI. Profiled with immunoSEQ multiplex PCR; TCRdb holds only in-frame clones, not every one. Counted here are more than 450,000 clones, 87% occurring once; the ten biggest clones make up about 0.7%. This chain uses TRBV2 with TRBJ2-1, with 13 bases fitting TRBD2. The source is a woman aged 18-29 years who had recovered from COVID-19. The sample comprised PBMCs or T cells enriched from blood (not recorded which). CDR3 in amino acids: CASRDGTSGVHEQFF. CDR3 sequence (DNA): TGTGCCAGCAGGGATGGGACTAGCGGGGTTCATGAGCAGTTCTTC.